This T cell receptor beta chain was profiled in a study of cytomegalovirus exposure and HLA in healthy donors. Study-wide points: Later genetic work tied a missense DCLRE1C variant to beta-chain V and J trimming.

On this clone itself: The antigen is unknown.

Primers included in the PCR were 60 Vbeta and 13 Jbeta primers. Assay used: immunoSEQ multiplex PCR; TCRdb lists only in-frame clones, some missing. This table holds approximately 110,000 clones. Trimming left V 0 bases short and J 1 base short, with 19 bases between. This CDR3 has 19 residues. Per the germline V gene, CDR1 is SGHDN and CDR2 is FVKESK. This sequence originates from a man in his late teens or twenties in good health and CMV-seronegative. Sequencing was carried out using PBMCs. V gene TRBV14 combines with J gene TRBJ2-1; TRBD2 might be the D (5 bases). CDR3 in DNA: TGTGCCAGCAGCCAAGAAAAACAGCAACGGGGTTGGTCCTACAATGAGCAGTTCTTC. As protein: CASSQEKQQRGWSYNEQFF.